The entry below gives a single TCR beta chain sequence along with its context. Germline values: CDR1 MNHEY, CDR2 SVGAGI. CDR3 length equals 14 residues. The V and J ends lost 8 bases and 3 bases respectively, with 17 bases between them. In the original workflow: Amplification with reference gene primers provided the estimates of nucleated cell counts. The assay was immunoSEQ multiplex PCR, and TCRdb's table has in-frame clones only and misses some. V, J and clone size were drawn from that table, and D and trimming were deduced from the DNA. The sample gives under 200,000 clones, more than 75% of which show up once; 3.7% is in the top ten. This sample stems from a study of blood T cell repertoires in COVID-19. About the research overall: Spain, Italy and the United States supplied samples that represented acute and convalescent COVID-19. The analysed material was cDNA or gDNA that came from T cells, B-cell-depleted T cells, or PBMCs.

The rearrangement links TRBV6-5 to TRBJ2-7; possible D gene TRBD2, 7 bases. Sequenced input: peripheral blood. The receptor's source is a man aged 18-30 years with active or convalescent COVID-19. The CDR3 coding sequence is TGTGCCAGCCGGGGGCGGGAGAGGGACTACGAGCAGTACTTC. Translating it yields CASRGRERDYEQYF.